A selection of T cell receptor beta chains follows, all from one sample in a study of blood T cell repertoires in COVID-19. Sequencing used immunoSEQ multiplex PCR; TCRdb keeps in-frame clones, though not all of them. The sample includes a few hundred thousand clones, about 87% of them seen just once. The sequencing sample was made of peripheral blood. Source of these receptors: a man aged 55 to 69 who had recovered from COVID-19. Each CDR3 is given with its conserved first and last residue. Each record gives: D gene, J gene, V gene, clone size, CDR3 protein, CDR3 DNA. D genes are given only for firm matches. Rows give clone size only sometimes, using once, few, many, or a class for an expanded clone.

d_call: TRBD2
j_call: TRBJ2-3
v_call: TRBV6-2/TRBV6-3
clone_size: few
cdr3_aa: CASSSDSGGPYTQYF
cdr3_nt: TGTGCCAGCAGCTCCGACAGCGGGGGGCCGTATACGCAGTATTTT

d_call: .
j_call: TRBJ2-5
v_call: TRBV4-1
clone_size: once
cdr3_aa: CASSPDLTVETQYF
cdr3_nt: TGCGCCAGCAGCCCAGACCTCACGGTAGAGACCCAGTACTTC

d_call: .
j_call: TRBJ1-5
v_call: TRBV18
clone_size: .
cdr3_aa: CASSPRGQDNNQPQHF
cdr3_nt: TGTGCCAGCTCACCACGGGGGCAGGATAACAATCAGCCCCAGCATTTT

d_call: TRBD2
j_call: TRBJ2-1
v_call: TRBV11-2
clone_size: .
cdr3_aa: CASSPSGWAGEFF
cdr3_nt: TGTGCCAGCAGCCCCTCAGGTTGGGCGGGGGAGTTCTTC

d_call: TRBD2
j_call: TRBJ2-3
v_call: TRBV5-1
clone_size: .
cdr3_aa: CASSFSGGFTDTQYF
cdr3_nt: TGCGCCAGCAGTTTTAGCGGGGGATTCACAGATACGCAGTATTTT

d_call: TRBD1
j_call: TRBJ1-2
v_call: TRBV9
clone_size: .
cdr3_aa: CASRGGTGGAGYGYTF
cdr3_nt: TGTGCCAGCAGAGGAGGGACAGGGGGCGCTGGGTATGGCTACACCTTC

d_call: TRBD2
j_call: TRBJ2-5
v_call: TRBV27
clone_size: .
cdr3_aa: CASSFQLAGTGETQYF
cdr3_nt: TGTGCCAGCAGTTTCCAACTAGCGGGGACGGGAGAGACCCAGTACTTC

d_call: .
j_call: TRBJ1-1
v_call: TRBV6-5
clone_size: many
cdr3_aa: CASSYDQGGLNTEAFF
cdr3_nt: TGTGCCAGCAGTTACGATCAGGGCGGCTTGAACACTGAAGCTTTCTTT

d_call: .
j_call: TRBJ1-5
v_call: TRBV7-9
clone_size: .
cdr3_aa: CASSPYGEQPQHF
cdr3_nt: TGTGCCAGCAGCCCTTACGGGGAACAGCCCCAGCATTTT

d_call: .
j_call: TRBJ1-2
v_call: TRBV7-2
clone_size: .
cdr3_aa: CASSPRVGYGYTF
cdr3_nt: TGTGCCAGCAGCCCCAGGGTAGGGTATGGCTACACCTTC

d_call: TRBD1
j_call: TRBJ1-2
v_call: TRBV19
clone_size: .
cdr3_aa: CASSGTGGEYGYTF
cdr3_nt: TGTGCCAGTAGTGGAACAGGGGGCGAGTATGGCTACACCTTC

d_call: .
j_call: TRBJ1-3
v_call: TRBV6-5
clone_size: .
cdr3_aa: CASSKGMQGNTIYF
cdr3_nt: TGTGCCAGCAGTAAGGGGATGCAGGGAAACACCATATATTTT

d_call: TRBD2
j_call: TRBJ2-7
v_call: TRBV6-6
clone_size: .
cdr3_aa: CASSLGLAGRPAYEQYF
cdr3_nt: TGTGCCAGCAGTCTGGGACTAGCGGGGCGGCCGGCCTACGAGCAGTACTTC

d_call: TRBD1
j_call: TRBJ2-7
v_call: TRBV19
clone_size: .
cdr3_aa: CATQGPSYEQYF
cdr3_nt: TGTGCCACACAGGGGCCCTCCTACGAGCAGTACTTC

d_call: .
j_call: TRBJ1-2
v_call: TRBV7-8
clone_size: .
cdr3_aa: CASSPDLSANYGYTF
cdr3_nt: TGTGCCAGCAGTCCTGACTTGTCGGCTAACTATGGCTACACCTTC

d_call: TRBD2
j_call: TRBJ2-1
v_call: TRBV3-1/TRBV3-2
clone_size: .
cdr3_aa: CASSQKAGGPGEQFF
cdr3_nt: TGTGCCAGCAGCCAAAAAGCGGGGGGGCCGGGCGAGCAGTTCTTC

d_call: TRBD1
j_call: TRBJ1-2
v_call: TRBV9
clone_size: .
cdr3_aa: CASSERQGRGYTF
cdr3_nt: TGTGCCAGCAGCGAACGACAGGGACGTGGCTACACCTTC

d_call: TRBD2
j_call: TRBJ2-5
v_call: TRBV9
clone_size: .
cdr3_aa: CASSVGGREMETQYF
cdr3_nt: TGTGCCAGCAGCGTAGGGGGGAGGGAAATGGAGACCCAGTACTTC

d_call: TRBD1
j_call: TRBJ1-1
v_call: TRBV5-1
clone_size: .
cdr3_aa: CASSLGGMTGSFTEAFF
cdr3_nt: TGCGCCAGCAGCTTGGGGGGTATGACAGGGAGCTTCACTGAAGCTTTCTTT

d_call: .
j_call: TRBJ1-1
v_call: TRBV6-5
clone_size: .
cdr3_aa: CASRVSDGGAFF
cdr3_nt: TGTGCCAGCAGAGTTAGCGACGGTGGGGCTTTCTTT

d_call: .
j_call: TRBJ2-1
v_call: TRBV19
clone_size: few
cdr3_aa: CASGGSPSYNEQFF
cdr3_nt: TGTGCCAGTGGGGGGTCCCCCTCCTACAATGAGCAGTTCTTC

d_call: .
j_call: TRBJ1-5
v_call: TRBV6-1
clone_size: .
cdr3_aa: CASSEQQGRQPQHF
cdr3_nt: TGTGCCAGCAGTGAACAGCAGGGCCGACAGCCCCAGCATTTT

d_call: TRBD1
j_call: TRBJ1-6
v_call: TRBV7-3
clone_size: .
cdr3_aa: CASSPTGGLGSPLHF
cdr3_nt: TGTGCCAGCAGCCCGACAGGGGGCCTTGGTTCACCCCTCCACTTT

d_call: .
j_call: TRBJ2-7
v_call: TRBV6-1
clone_size: .
cdr3_aa: CASNPSETYEQYF
cdr3_nt: TGTGCCAGCAACCCTAGCGAGACCTACGAGCAGTACTTC

d_call: TRBD1
j_call: TRBJ1-2
v_call: TRBV18
clone_size: .
cdr3_aa: CASSRDRDGYTF
cdr3_nt: TGTGCCAGCTCACGGGACAGGGATGGCTACACCTTC

d_call: .
j_call: TRBJ2-3
v_call: TRBV5-5
clone_size: .
cdr3_aa: CASSLYLASSTDTQYF
cdr3_nt: TGTGCCAGCAGCTTGTATCTAGCGTCTAGCACAGATACGCAGTATTTT

d_call: .
j_call: TRBJ1-4
v_call: TRBV27
clone_size: .
cdr3_aa: CASSFILHNEKLFF
cdr3_nt: TGTGCCAGCAGTTTTATACTACATAATGAAAAACTGTTTTTT

d_call: TRBD2
j_call: TRBJ2-2
v_call: TRBV6-5
clone_size: .
cdr3_aa: CASSYSVHGGVGELFF
cdr3_nt: TGTGCCAGCAGTTATTCGGTTCACGGGGGGGTAGGGGAGCTGTTTTTT

d_call: TRBD1
j_call: TRBJ1-2
v_call: TRBV27
clone_size: .
cdr3_aa: CASSLSPNSGGVYGYTF
cdr3_nt: TGTGCCAGCAGTTTATCCCCCAATTCAGGGGGCGTCTATGGCTACACCTTC

d_call: TRBD1
j_call: TRBJ1-1
v_call: TRBV6-2/TRBV6-3
clone_size: .
cdr3_aa: CASSYSRDRGQVTEAFF
cdr3_nt: TGTGCCAGCAGTTACTCCCGGGACAGGGGGCAGGTCACTGAAGCTTTCTTT

d_call: .
j_call: TRBJ2-3
v_call: TRBV19
clone_size: .
cdr3_aa: CASSIMGQGTDTQYF
cdr3_nt: TGTGCCAGTAGTATTATGGGGCAGGGCACAGATACGCAGTATTTT

d_call: .
j_call: TRBJ2-3
v_call: TRBV2
clone_size: .
cdr3_aa: CASSGQQISTDTQYF
cdr3_nt: TGTGCCAGCAGTGGACAGCAGATTAGCACAGATACGCAGTATTTT

d_call: TRBD1
j_call: TRBJ1-5
v_call: TRBV27
clone_size: few
cdr3_aa: CASSQPGQEGLSQHF
cdr3_nt: TGTGCCAGCAGTCAGCCGGGACAGGAGGGGCTGTCCCAGCATTTT

d_call: TRBD2
j_call: TRBJ2-1
v_call: TRBV19
clone_size: .
cdr3_aa: CASSIPGGAKQFF
cdr3_nt: TGTGCCAGTAGTATTCCCGGGGGGGCCAAGCAGTTCTTC

d_call: .
j_call: TRBJ1-5
v_call: TRBV12-3/TRBV12-4
clone_size: .
cdr3_aa: CASTNRVDQPQHF
cdr3_nt: TGTGCCAGCACCAACAGGGTCGATCAGCCCCAGCATTTT

d_call: .
j_call: TRBJ1-6
v_call: TRBV7-9
clone_size: .
cdr3_aa: CASSRLSSYNSPLHF
cdr3_nt: TGTGCCAGCAGCCGCCTGAGTTCCTATAATTCACCCCTCCACTTT